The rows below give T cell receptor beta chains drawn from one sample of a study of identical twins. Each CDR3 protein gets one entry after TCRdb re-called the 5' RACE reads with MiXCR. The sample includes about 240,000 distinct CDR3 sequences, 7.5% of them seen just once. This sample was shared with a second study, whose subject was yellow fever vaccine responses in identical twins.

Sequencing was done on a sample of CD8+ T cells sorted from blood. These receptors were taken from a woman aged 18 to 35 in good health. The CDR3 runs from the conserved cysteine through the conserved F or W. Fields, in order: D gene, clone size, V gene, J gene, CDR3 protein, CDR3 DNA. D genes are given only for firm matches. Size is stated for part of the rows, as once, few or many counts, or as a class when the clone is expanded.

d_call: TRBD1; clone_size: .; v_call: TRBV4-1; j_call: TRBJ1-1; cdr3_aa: CASSRTGGMAEAFF; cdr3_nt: TGCGCCAGCAGCCGAACAGGGGGCATGGCTGAAGCTTTCTTT
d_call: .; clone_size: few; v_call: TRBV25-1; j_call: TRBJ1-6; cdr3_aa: CASSERRGAGSPLHF; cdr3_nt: TGTGCCAGCAGCGAACGCAGGGGCGCAGGATCACCCCTCCACTTT
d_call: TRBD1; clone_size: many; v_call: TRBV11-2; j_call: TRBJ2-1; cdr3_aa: CASSQTGEREQFF; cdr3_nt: TGTGCCAGCAGCCAAACAGGGGAACGTGAGCAGTTCTTC
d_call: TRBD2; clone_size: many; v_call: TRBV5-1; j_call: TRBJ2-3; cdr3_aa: CASSFRGGQGDTQYF; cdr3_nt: TGCGCCAGCAGCTTTCGGGGGGGCCAGGGAGATACGCAGTATTTT
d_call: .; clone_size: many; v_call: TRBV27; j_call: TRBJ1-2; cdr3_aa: CASSLSQGSYGYTF; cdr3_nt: TGTGCCAGCAGTTTATCCCAGGGTTCCTATGGCTACACCTTC
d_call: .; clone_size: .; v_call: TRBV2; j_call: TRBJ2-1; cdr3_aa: CASSDLGGGNEQFF; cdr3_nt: TGTGCCAGCAGTGATTTAGGGGGGGGCAATGAGCAGTTCTTC
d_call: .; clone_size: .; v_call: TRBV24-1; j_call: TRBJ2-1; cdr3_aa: CATSDTGTPIEEQFF; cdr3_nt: TGTGCCACCAGTGATACGGGGACTCCCATCGAGGAGCAGTTCTTC
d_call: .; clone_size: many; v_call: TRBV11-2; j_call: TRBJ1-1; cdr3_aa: CASSLVESTEAFF; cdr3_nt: TGTGCCAGCAGCTTAGTCGAGAGCACTGAAGCTTTCTTT
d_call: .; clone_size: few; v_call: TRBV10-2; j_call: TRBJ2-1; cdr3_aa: CASTPVGDFYNEQFF; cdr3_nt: TGCGCCAGCACCCCGGTCGGAGACTTCTACAATGAGCAGTTCTTC
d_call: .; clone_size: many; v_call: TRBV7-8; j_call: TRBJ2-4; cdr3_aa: CASSLWTGDIQYF; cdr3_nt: TGTGCCAGCAGCTTGTGGACGGGGGACATTCAGTACTTC
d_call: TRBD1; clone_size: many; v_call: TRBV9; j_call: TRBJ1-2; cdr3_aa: CASSVAQGGYGYTF; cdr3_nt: TGTGCCAGCAGCGTAGCACAGGGGGGCTATGGCTACACCTTC
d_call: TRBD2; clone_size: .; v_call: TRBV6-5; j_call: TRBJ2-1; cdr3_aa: CASSYGTSGGVYEQFF; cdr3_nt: TGTGCCAGCAGTTACGGGACTAGCGGGGGTGTCTATGAGCAGTTCTTC
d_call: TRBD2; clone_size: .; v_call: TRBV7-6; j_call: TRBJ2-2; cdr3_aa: CASSPGLAGSGELFF; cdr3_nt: TGTGCCAGCAGCCCAGGACTAGCGGGGTCCGGCGAGCTGTTTTTT
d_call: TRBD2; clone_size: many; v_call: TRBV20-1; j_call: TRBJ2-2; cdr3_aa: CSAKSSGGTNTGELFF; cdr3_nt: TGCAGTGCTAAAAGTAGCGGGGGGACGAACACCGGGGAGCTGTTTTTT
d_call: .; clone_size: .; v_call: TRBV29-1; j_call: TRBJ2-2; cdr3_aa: CSVEVGSGELFF; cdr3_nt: TGCAGCGTTGAGGTGGGATCCGGGGAGCTGTTTTTT
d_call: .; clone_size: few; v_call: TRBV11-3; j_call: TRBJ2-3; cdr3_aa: CASSLAPEGATDTQYF; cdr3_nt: TGTGCCAGCAGCTTAGCCCCGGAGGGGGCCACAGATACGCAGTATTTT